This is a list of T cell receptor beta chains from one sample in a study of beta chain features in type 1 diabetes. Some clones are missing from TCRdb's copy, which holds only in-frame ones; the method was immunoSEQ multiplex PCR. This sample has under 350,000 clones; approximately 25% occur once, and the top ten carry about 0.011%. Sequencing was carried out using naive CD4+ T cells from blood. The receptors here all came from a woman younger than 45 with type 1 diabetes. CDR3s include the opening cysteine and the closing phenylalanine or tryptophan.

J gene	V gene	CDR3 protein
TRBJ1-5	TRBV19	CASSSGQGNQPQHF
TRBJ2-7	TRBV11-2	CASYINNRTSSYEQYF
TRBJ1-5	TRBV4-1	CASSQVFQGRGRGGHQPQHF
TRBJ1-3	TRBV29-1	CSGTGSGNTIYF
TRBJ2-7	TRBV7-9	CASSSHLGLGVHEQYF
TRBJ2-7	TRBV27	CASKIAGGPSYEQYF
TRBJ2-7	TRBV5-1	CASSVSGTGVREQYF
TRBJ1-2	TRBV7-9	CASSLATGSGYTF
TRBJ2-1	TRBV18	CASSPALADPYNEQFF
TRBJ1-2	TRBV30	CAWGTGLLRGYTF
TRBJ2-7	TRBV5-1	CASTQLAGGSYEQYF
TRBJ1-5	TRBV29-1	CSVATESNQPQHF
TRBJ2-1	TRBV18	CASSRDRPLDEQFF
TRBJ2-1	TRBV5-1	CASTLPGGPVREQFF
TRBJ2-5	TRBV9	CASSVAAGGETQYF
TRBJ1-5	TRBV7-3	CASSQDGGNQPQHF
TRBJ2-7	TRBV11-2	CASSPDSYEQYF
TRBJ1-2	TRBV11-1	CASSSEGRGGGYTF
TRBJ2-7	TRBV28	CASSTSGSSYEQYF
TRBJ2-4	TRBV10-3	CAISEKLAGNIQYF
TRBJ2-1	TRBV15	CATSRLAGDHNEQFF
TRBJ2-1	TRBV11-2	CASSLMSAGGGHNEQFF
TRBJ1-4	TRBV9	CASSTETGLSEKLFF
TRBJ2-3	TRBV30	CAWTVRTGGADTQYF
TRBJ2-3	TRBV29-1	CSVERVAGGTDTQYF
TRBJ2-1	TRBV5-1	CASSSFWDRDNEQFF
TRBJ1-2	TRBV11-2	CASGGNYGYTF
TRBJ1-2	TRBV27	CASSFRANYGYTF
TRBJ1-1	TRBV4-1	CASSQAGPGGAFF
TRBJ1-5	TRBV25-1	CASSYGGQPQHF
TRBJ2-1	TRBV11-2	CASSLAFSYNEQFF
TRBJ2-1	TRBV2	CASSRAGLEVGYEQFF
TRBJ1-1	TRBV27	CASNQGTGNTEAFF
TRBJ2-2	TRBV5-1	CASSLGTSGNTGELFF
TRBJ2-1	TRBV7-2	CASRYTSVVGNEQFF
TRBJ2-5	TRBV7-9	CASSSGQTSQETQYF
NA	TRBV30	CAWSGGETQYF
TRBJ1-5	TRBV15	CATSGTYRQGYSYSNQPQHF
TRBJ2-1	TRBV9	CASSVAGSHEQFF
TRBJ2-2	TRBV5-1	CASSLRDTGELFF
TRBJ2-5	TRBV7-9	CASSSDRGPGETQYF
TRBJ2-7	TRBV30	CAWSVGAVRQYF
TRBJ2-3	TRBV11-2	CASSVSSGSIPDTQYF
TRBJ2-1	TRBV7-3	CASSFNGEQFF
TRBJ2-7	TRBV7-9	CASSLTAAYEQYF
TRBJ2-1	TRBV7-6	CASSLVRGFNYNEQFF
TRBJ1-2	TRBV19	CASSIVEWGYTF
TRBJ1-1	TRBV29-1	CSVRDLRNTEAFF
TRBJ2-3	TRBV28	CASRNRDLGGTDTQYF
TRBJ2-2	TRBV28	CASSLTGYAGELFF
TRBJ2-1	TRBV7-2	CASSWTSGSNNEQFF
TRBJ1-2	TRBV29-1	CSVVAGRFNYGYTF
TRBJ2-7	TRBV29-1	CSVVRQGGYEQYF
TRBJ2-7	TRBV7-3	CASAPGAGGSEQYF
TRBJ2-7	TRBV20-1	CSAATSYEQYF